What follows describes a single T cell receptor (beta chain). The germline V gene has CDR1 MNHNS and CDR2 SASEGT. V was cut by 3 bases and J by 2 bases, with 16 bases left in between. The CDR3 is made up of 16 amino acids. Method: immunoSEQ multiplex PCR; TCRdb's copy keeps in-frame clones and lacks some. The top ten clones hold around 7.9% of a sample with some 490,000 clones, around nine tenths of them seen once. Participants were aged roughly 18 to 90 years, lived in 20 to 30 US areas, and enrolled virtually. Self-reported history from a screening survey and questionnaire set each donor's cohort. The sample belongs to a study of blood T cell repertoires in COVID-19. Study-wide context: Donors in the United States, Italy and Spain gave samples during acute or convalescent COVID-19. PBMCs, B-cell-depleted T cells, or T cells were the source of the cDNA or gDNA that made up the material.

Sequencing used PBMCs or T cells enriched from blood (not recorded which). The TCR originated in a woman between 55 and 75 years old who had recovered from COVID-19. The chain carries TRBV6-1 and TRBJ2-5; D unresolved. The DNA for the CDR3 is TGTGCCAGCAGTGATTTAATAGCAGACTTGCAAGAGACCCAGTACTTC. Amino acid sequence: CASSDLIADLQETQYF.